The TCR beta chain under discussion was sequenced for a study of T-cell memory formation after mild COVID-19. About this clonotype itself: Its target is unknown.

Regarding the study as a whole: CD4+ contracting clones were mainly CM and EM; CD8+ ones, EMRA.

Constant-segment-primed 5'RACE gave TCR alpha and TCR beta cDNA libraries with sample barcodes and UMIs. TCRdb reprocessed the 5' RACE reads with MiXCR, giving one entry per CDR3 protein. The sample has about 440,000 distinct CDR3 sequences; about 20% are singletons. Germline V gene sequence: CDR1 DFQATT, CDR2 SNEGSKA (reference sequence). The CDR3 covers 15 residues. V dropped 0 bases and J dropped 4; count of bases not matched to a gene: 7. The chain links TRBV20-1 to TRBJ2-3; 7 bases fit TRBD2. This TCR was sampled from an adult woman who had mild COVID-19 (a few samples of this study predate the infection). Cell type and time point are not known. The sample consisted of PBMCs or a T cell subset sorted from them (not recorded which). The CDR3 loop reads CSARDLRGTADTQYF. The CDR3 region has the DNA TGCAGTGCTAGAGACCTGCGGGGGACCGCAGATACGCAGTATTTT.